The 3 T cell receptor beta chains below all came from one sample that was sequenced in a study of OX40 agonist ivuxolimab in advanced cancers. Using immunoSEQ multiplex PCR, the repertoire was profiled, and TCRdb retains in-frame clones only, with some absent. The table has more than 50,000 clones, roughly 79% seen once. The sequencing used CD4+ or CD8+ T cells sorted from blood, collected in a trial of the OX40 agonist ivuxolimab. The origin of the receptors is an adult with an advanced solid tumor such as melanoma, head and neck, liver or kidney cancer.

This chain connects TRBV5-4 to TRBJ1-2; D is uncertain. CDR1 and CDR2 from the germline V gene are SGHNT and YYREEE (reference sequence). The CDR3 runs 14 residues. With 4 bases removed from V and 2 bases from J, the gap between germline ends came to 12 bases. CDR3 region: CASSAVQTNYGYTF. The CDR3, as DNA: TGTGCCAGCAGCGCGGTACAGACAAACTATGGCTACACCTTC.

This clone was seen a few times. The CDR3 DNA reads TGTGCCAGCAGCCCGAGGGGGGGGACTAGCATCAACGAGCAGTACTTC. Its translation is CASSPRGGTSINEQYF. The chain couples TRBV4-2 to TRBJ2-7, with 9 bases matching TRBD2. This CDR3 has 16 amino acids. CDR1 and CDR2 (germline): LGHNA, YNFKEQ. Trimming took 4 bases from V and 5 from J; bases not matched to a gene: 12.

This clone was counted only a few times. This chain connects TRBV7-6 to TRBJ2-1; D might be TRBD1 (7 bases). There are 15 residues in the CDR3. Germline V gene lookup returns CDR1 SGHVS and CDR2 FNYEAQ. Trimming pared 2 bases from V and 10 bases from J, leaving 18 bases between. The CDR3 DNA reads TGTGCCAGCAGCTTAATGGCAGGGGGGCAATCGGAGCAGTTCTTC. Translation gives CASSLMAGGQSEQFF.